The TCR beta chain described here comes from a study of cytomegalovirus exposure and HLA in healthy donors. Study results and caveats: About 90% or about 30% of the time was how often most TCR beta V segments were productive, according to an earlier analysis. Most CMV-associated TCR beta chains appeared HLA-restricted in a later analysis.

Worth noting for this clone: Its antigen is still unknown.

Primers for the PCR totalled 60 Vbeta and 13 Jbeta. Some clones are missing from TCRdb's copy, which holds only in-frame ones; the method was immunoSEQ multiplex PCR. The data contain 150,000 to 200,000 clones, approximately 80% of them seen just once; the ten biggest clones take up 0.75% to 0.9%. V was trimmed by 0 bases and J by 0 bases, leaving 9 bases between them. The CDR3 is made up of 15 amino acids. Germline CDR1 and CDR2: GTSNPN and SVGIG (reference sequence). The J gene is TRBJ2-1, the V gene TRBV30, with D unclear. The clonotype comes from a woman younger than 30 in good health and CMV-seronegative. Sample: PBMCs. The CDR3 DNA sequence: TGTGCCTGGAGTGTAGAAACCAGCTCCTACAATGAGCAGTTCTTC. Amino acids: CAWSVETSSYNEQFF. Filled out from reference TRBV30 and TRBJ2-1, the complete variable domain reads SQTIHQWPATLVQPVGSPLSLECTVEGTSNPNLYWYRQAAGRGLQLLFYSVGIGQISSEVPQNLSASRPQDRQFILSSKKLLLSDSGFYLCAWSVETSSYNEQFFGPGTRLTVL.